One sample yielded the 27 T cell receptor beta chains listed below, sequenced in a study of prognosis after radiotherapy for stage I lung cancer. From genomic DNA, two-round multiplex PCR was used to amplify TCR beta CDR3. Each TRBV and TRBJ gene had its own primer in the first PCR round. MiXCR, applied by TCRdb to the multiplex PCR reads, yields one record per CDR3 protein. In the table there are some 15,000 distinct CDR3 sequences, around 56% of which are singletons. Specimen: PBMCs, collected before or after stereotactic body radiation therapy (not recorded which). Source of these receptors: a donor over 45 with non-small cell lung cancer.

This clonotype was seen repeatedly, ten times or more. The V gene is TRBV14, the J gene TRBJ2-4; unclear D gene. Trimming cost V 4 bases and J 6 bases, with 10 bases left between them. The CDR3 runs to 13 residues. Per the germline V gene, CDR1 is SGHDN and CDR2 is FVKESK. The DNA of the CDR3 is TGTGCCAGCAGCCTCTCCGCCGGAAACATTCAGTACTTC. Its translation: CASSLSAGNIQYF.

Sample share makes this clonotype medium-sized (0.01 to 0.1%). The CDR3: CASSEVWSSPLHF. The CDR3 nucleotides are TGTGCCAGCAGTGAAGTTTGGTCCTCACCCCTCCACTTT. This chain uses TRBV6-4 with TRBJ1-6, with D unresolved. The CDR3 runs 13 residues. CDR1 is MRHNA, CDR2 SNTAGT, per germline. With 3 bases removed from V and 10 bases from J, the gap between germline ends came to 10 bases.

The chain is built from TRBV5-1 and TRBJ2-1, with 7 positions matching TRBD1. Looked up from germline, CDR1 is SGHRS and CDR2 is YFSETQ. With V trimmed by 6 bases and J by 8 bases, 5 bases remained unmatched. CDR3 length equals 12 residues. CDR3: CASNRGHYEQFF. DNA of the CDR3: TGCGCCAGCAACAGGGGTCATTATGAGCAGTTCTTC.

On this clonotype: The junction and the germline gene differ at one end; a read error may be behind it. J is TRBJ2-7 and V is TRBV5-1; no firm D call. Germline V gene lookup returns CDR1 SGHRS and CDR2 YFSETQ. The CDR3 is 14 amino acids. The CDR3 loop is CAGSLNPDVYEQYF. CDR3 in DNA: TGCGCCGGCAGCCTCAACCCGGACGTCTACGAGCAGTACTTC.

On this clonotype: The junction departs from germline at one end; a sequencing error may be responsible. The rearrangement links TRBV12-3 or TRBV12-4 to TRBJ2-2; D tentatively fits TRBD1 or TRBD2 (5 bases each). This CDR3 contains 18 residues. CDR3 protein: CASSLVVFGTYFTAELFF. DNA for the CDR3: TGTGCCAGCAGTTTAGTGGTGTTTGGGACCTATTTCACCGCGGAGCTGTTTTTT.

This clonotype was recorded at least ten times. The chain recombines TRBV3-1 with TRBJ2-7; 12 bases map to TRBD2. V was clipped by 2 bases and J by 2 bases; unmatched bases: 7. The germline gives CDR1 LGHDT, CDR2 YNNKEL (reference sequence). This CDR3 has 17 amino acids. The CDR3: CASSQRTSGMRPYEQYF. The CDR3 region has the DNA TGTGCCAGCAGCCAAAGGACTAGCGGGATGCGCCCCTACGAGCAGTACTTC.

The V gene is TRBV6-1, the J gene TRBJ2-7, with no clear D. The germline V gene encodes CDR1 MNHNS and CDR2 SASEGT. Trimming took 8 bases from V and 2 from J, leaving 16 bases between them. The CDR3 covers 14 residues. The CDR3 DNA sequence: TGTGCCAGCGGTCCCCTAAGGAGCACCTACGAGCAGTACTTC. This codes for CASGPLRSTYEQYF.

The chain recombines TRBV12-3 or TRBV12-4 with TRBJ1-2; D remains unclear. The V gene lost 6 bases and the J gene lost 7 bases, with 18 bases spanning the gap. The CDR3 has 14 amino acids. Here the CDR3 reads CASSLGRNVGGYTF. CDR3 bases: TGTGCCAGCAGCCTAGGGAGAAATGTCGGTGGCTACACCTTC.

In its sample, this clonotype is medium-sized. The chain employs TRBV6-2 or TRBV6-3 and TRBJ2-2; D not certain. Trimming left V 4 bases short and J 7 bases short, with 16 bases between. The CDR3 extends over 15 amino acids. Germline V gene lookup returns CDR1 MNHEY and CDR2 SVGEGT. The CDR3: CASSFGVYPFGELFF. In DNA, the CDR3 is TGTGCCAGCAGTTTTGGGGTTTACCCTTTCGGGGAGCTGTTTTTT.

This clonotype was observed a few times. A read error may explain this, as a much larger clone is one base away. This chain links TRBV5-1 with TRBJ1-1; D not certain. The germline CDR1 and CDR2 sequences are SGHRS and YFSETQ. The CDR3 is made up of 13 amino acids. The CDR3 nucleotides read TGCGCCGGCAGTCCTGGGATGAACACTGAAGCTTTCTTT. This encodes CAGSPGMNTEAFF.

Sample share makes this clonotype medium-sized. One end of the junction is discordant with germline, which a read error may explain. This rearrangement joins TRBV4-2 to TRBJ2-7, with 7 bases lining up with TRBD2. The CDR3 length is 15 residues. Germline assignment: CDR1 LGHNA and CDR2 YNFKEQ. Written as DNA, the CDR3 is TGCGCCAGCACACTCGGGTTTGGCGGGAGCTACGAGCAGTACTTC. As protein: CASTLGFGGSYEQYF.

A word on this clonotype: This may arise from a read error, as a much more abundant clone is one base away. This chain uses TRBV6-2 or TRBV6-3 with TRBJ2-7; D perhaps matches TRBD2 (7 bases). The CDR3 totals 23 residues. V lost 6 bases, J lost 2 bases, and 41 bases lay in between. Germline-derived CDR1 and CDR2 are MNHEY and SVGEGT. The CDR3 DNA reads as TGTGCCAGCAGCTTGTATATAGGGGGGGCGGTCCCCCTCGGACTTAGAGGGACCTACGAGCAGTACTTC. It encodes CASSLYIGGAVPLGLRGTYEQYF.

As regards this clonotype: A far larger clone lies a single base away; this is likely a read error. The rearrangement joins TRBV6-4 to TRBJ2-2; D is possibly TRBD1 (7 bases). The germline V gene has CDR1 MRHNA and CDR2 SNTAGT. CDR3 length: 14 residues. Trimming removed 10 bases at V and 7 bases at J, with 19 bases between. The CDR3 bases are TGTGCCACCAGGGGGGTCGGGTACAACGGGGAGCTGTTTTTT. It translates to CATRGVGYNGELFF.

In this sample, this clonotype turned up once. The rearrangement joins TRBV6-2 or TRBV6-3 to TRBJ2-5; TRBD2 matches 7 bases. Germline V lookup: CDR1 MNHEY, CDR2 SVGEGT. The CDR3 is 15 amino acids. Unmatched junction bases numbered 10, after V lost 7 bases and J lost 2 bases. The CDR3 spells CASIYWGGIQETQYF. The CDR3 DNA sequence: TGTGCCAGCATTTATTGGGGAGGGATTCAAGAGACCCAGTACTTC.

Concerning this clonotype: Mismatch with germline at one junction end may stem from a read error. This chain links TRBV6-2 or TRBV6-3 with TRBJ2-2; possible D gene TRBD2, 5 bases. Per the germline V gene, CDR1 is MNHEY and CDR2 is SVGEGT. The CDR3 has 17 residues. This CDR3 reads CASRPPRLSANTGEPFF. CDR3 nucleotide sequence: TGTGCCAGCAGACCACCCCGGCTTTCGGCGAACACCGGGGAGCCGTTTTTT.

By its share, this clonotype is medium-sized (0.01 to 0.1%). For the CDR3, the DNA is TGTGCCAGTAGTAGGGGATCCGAGCAGTACTTC. It is translated as CASSRGSEQYF. V gene TRBV19 combines with J gene TRBJ2-7; D gene uncertain. V lost 4 bases to trimming and J lost 6 bases, with 7 bases between them. CDR3 length: 11 amino acids. Germline V lookup: CDR1 LNHDA, CDR2 SQIVND (reference sequence).

Ten or more counts support this clonotype. V gene TRBV7-3 combines with J gene TRBJ2-1; possible D gene TRBD1, 6 bases. Trimming stripped 3 bases from V and 0 bases from J, with 12 bases between. This CDR3 contains 16 residues. Germline V CDR1 and CDR2: SGHTA, FQGTGA. CDR3 region: CASSLGHPSSYNEQFF. The CDR3 nucleotides read TGTGCCAGCAGCTTGGGACACCCGAGCTCCTACAATGAGCAGTTCTTC.

Ten or more counts support this clonotype. This rearrangement joins TRBV6-2 or TRBV6-3 to TRBJ2-4, with a possible D match to TRBD1 (6 bases). Germline V gene lookup returns CDR1 MNHEY and CDR2 SVGEGT. The V and J ends lost 4 bases and 2 bases respectively, with 15 bases between them. The CDR3 is made up of 16 amino acids. DNA for the CDR3: TGTGCCAGCAGTTTGGGCCACAGGGAATCCAAAAACATTCAGTACTTC. Its protein product is CASSLGHRESKNIQYF.

The chain recombines TRBV28 with TRBJ1-6, with unresolved D. Germline CDR1 is MDHEN and CDR2 is SYDVKM. The CDR3 spans 15 residues. V was pared by 6 bases and J by 6 bases, with 15 bases between. The CDR3 bases are TGTGCCAGCAGACCCTTGGGGAAGGGTAATTCACCCCTCCACTTT. Amino acid sequence: CASRPLGKGNSPLHF.

Notes on this clonotype: Compared with germline, one end of the junction differs, possibly owing to a read error. The V gene is TRBV6-5, the J gene TRBJ2-7; D is unresolved. The CDR3 extends over 11 amino acids. CDR1 MNHEY and CDR2 SVGAGI come from the germline V gene. The CDR3 is CASSSSYDQYF. For the CDR3, the DNA is TGCGCCAGCAGTTCCTCTTACGATCAGTACTTC.

The CDR3 bases are TGCAGTGCTAGAGGGACTAGCGGGAGGGGGTACAATGAGCAGTTCTTC. Translated: CSARGTSGRGYNEQFF. V usage is TRBV20-1 and J usage is TRBJ2-1, with 15 bases matching TRBD2. The CDR3 has 16 residues. With 1 base clipped from V and 4 bases from J, the junction kept 2 bases outside the gene matches. Per germline, CDR1 DFQATT and CDR2 SNEGSKA (reference sequence).

To note about this clonotype: The likely explanation is a read error, given a far larger clone one base away. This chain links TRBV6-2 or TRBV6-3 with TRBJ2-5, with TRBD1 identical over 9 bases. CDR1 is MNHEY and CDR2 is SVGEGT in the germline V gene. This CDR3 has 14 amino acids. Trimming cost V 6 bases and J 5 bases; bases outside gene matches: 7. CDR3 in amino acids: CASRYRGRGETQYF. CDR3 nucleotides: TGTGCCAGCAGGTACAGGGGGCGCGGGGAGACCCAGTACTTC.

This chain links TRBV5-1 with TRBJ1-6; 7 nucleotides line up with TRBD1. There are 13 residues in the CDR3. Unmatched junction bases numbered 17, after V lost 7 bases and J lost 19 bases. From germline, CDR1 is SGHRS and CDR2 YFSETQ. The CDR3 loop is CASGPDQGTELHF. For the CDR3, the DNA is TGCGCCAGCGGCCCCGATCAGGGGACAGAGCTGCACTTT.

In regard to this clonotype: The germline gene is not matched at one end of the junction; a read error may be the cause. This chain links TRBV7-2 with TRBJ1-6, with D tentatively TRBD1 (5 bases). Germline V gene lookup returns CDR1 SGHTA and CDR2 FQGNSA. This CDR3 spans 16 amino acids. The CDR3 here is CASSSRDRVLYSRLHF. DNA for the CDR3: TGCGCCAGCAGCTCCAGGGATCGCGTTTTGTATTCACGCCTCCACTTT.

The table lists this clonotype with many counts. The V gene is TRBV6-1, the J gene TRBJ1-1; D perhaps matches TRBD1 (6 bases). V was shortened by 4 bases and J by 3 bases, with 12 bases between the two germline ends. CDR3 size: 14 residues. CDR1 and CDR2 (germline): MNHNS, SASEGT. The chain's CDR3 is CASSVQGLYTEAFF. CDR3 bases: TGTGCCAGCAGTGTACAGGGTCTCTACACTGAAGCTTTCTTT.

V and J are TRBV6-9 and TRBJ2-2; 11 bases are shared with TRBD2. CDR1 MNHGY and CDR2 SVAAGI come from the germline V gene. The ends lost 3 bases at V and 3 bases at J; junction bases unmatched: 6. There are 17 residues in the CDR3. The CDR3 protein is CASSYLLAGGHTGELFF. In DNA, the CDR3 is TGTGCCAGCAGTTACCTTCTAGCGGGGGGCCACACCGGGGAGCTGTTTTTT.

By share, this clonotype ranks as medium-sized. The CDR3, as DNA: TGTGCCAGCAGTTTGCGTCTCGGGTCGGGGGATGGCTACACCTTC. Translating it yields CASSLRLGSGDGYTF. V usage is TRBV28 and J usage is TRBJ1-2; D is possibly TRBD1 (5 bases). The CDR3 spans 15 residues. Germline assignment: CDR1 MDHEN and CDR2 SYDVKM. Trimming cost V 3 bases and J 6 bases, with 17 bases left between them.